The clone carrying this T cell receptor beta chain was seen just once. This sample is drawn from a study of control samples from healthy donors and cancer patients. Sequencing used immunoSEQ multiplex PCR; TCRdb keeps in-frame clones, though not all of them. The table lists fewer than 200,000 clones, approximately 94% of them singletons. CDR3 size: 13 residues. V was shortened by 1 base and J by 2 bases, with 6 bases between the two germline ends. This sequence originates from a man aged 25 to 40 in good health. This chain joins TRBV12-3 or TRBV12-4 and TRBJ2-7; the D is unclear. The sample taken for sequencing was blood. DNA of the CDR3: TGTGCCAGCAGTTTAGATGGAGCCTACGAGCAGTACTTC. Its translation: CASSLDGAYEQYF.